These 5 T cell receptor beta chains share one sample of origin, sequenced in a study of blood T cell repertoires in COVID-19. TCRdb's table, derived via immunoSEQ multiplex PCR, lists solely in-frame clones and lacks some. The sample consists of about 260,000 clones, approximately 87% of them appearing once. Specimen: peripheral blood. The receptors come from a man aged 55-75 years who had recovered from COVID-19.

The chain recombines TRBV2 with TRBJ2-7; no definite D call. The CDR3 runs 12 residues. Trimming took off 3 bases at V and 3 bases at J, with 6 bases between the two ends. Germline loops: CDR1 SNHLY, CDR2 FYNNEI. CDR3 sequence: CASSDSFYEQYF. For the CDR3, the DNA is TGTGCCAGCAGTGATTCGTTCTACGAGCAGTACTTC.

This rearrangement joins TRBV4-1 to TRBJ1-2; D is perhaps TRBD1 (5 bases). The CDR3 has 15 amino acids. Germline CDR1 reads MGHRA; CDR2 reads YSYEKL. V dropped 7 bases and J dropped 7 bases, with 22 bases sitting between them. The CDR3: CASKFEAGGRSGYTF. DNA of the CDR3: TGCGCCAGCAAATTCGAGGCGGGGGGAAGATCTGGCTACACCTTC.

The rearrangement joins TRBV19 to TRBJ2-2, with D uncertain. The germline CDR1 and CDR2 sequences are LNHDA and SQIVND (reference sequence). Trimming stripped 6 bases from V and 6 bases from J, with 17 bases between. This CDR3 has 15 residues. The CDR3 sequence is CASRREAIWAGELFF. The CDR3 bases are TGTGCCAGTAGGAGAGAGGCGATTTGGGCCGGGGAGCTGTTTTTT. The full variable domain, completed using reference TRBV19 and TRBJ2-2, is DGGITQSPKYLFRKEGQNVTLSCEQNLNHDAMYWYRQDPGQGLRLIYYSQIVNDFQKGDIAEGYSVSREKKESFPLTVTSAQKNPTAFYLCASRREAIWAGELFFGEGSRLTVL.

The count of this clone is one. The V gene is TRBV6-2 or TRBV6-3, the J gene TRBJ2-7, with 7 bases that match TRBD1. There are 12 residues in the CDR3. With V trimmed by 5 bases and J by 8 bases, 6 bases remained unmatched. CDR1 MNHEY and CDR2 SVGEGT come from the germline V gene. CDR3 in amino acids: CASSAPQGKQYF. The DNA for the CDR3 is TGTGCCAGCAGTGCCCCACAGGGGAAGCAGTACTTC.

The chain links TRBV5-1 to TRBJ2-2; 10 bases match TRBD1. CDR1 and CDR2 (germline): SGHRS, YFSETQ. V was pared by 4 bases and J by 5 bases, with 5 bases of the junction left unmatched. This CDR3 contains 15 residues. This CDR3 is CASSRGQGITGELFF. CDR3 coding DNA: TGCGCCAGCAGCCGGGGACAGGGGATAACCGGGGAGCTGTTTTTT. Variable domain in full (rest from reference TRBV5-1 and TRBJ2-2): KAGVTQTPRYLIKTRGQQVTLSCSPISGHRSVSWYQQTPGQGLQFLFEYFSETQRNKGNFPGRFSGRQFSNSRSEMNVSTLELGDSALYLCASSRGQGITGELFFGEGSRLTVL.